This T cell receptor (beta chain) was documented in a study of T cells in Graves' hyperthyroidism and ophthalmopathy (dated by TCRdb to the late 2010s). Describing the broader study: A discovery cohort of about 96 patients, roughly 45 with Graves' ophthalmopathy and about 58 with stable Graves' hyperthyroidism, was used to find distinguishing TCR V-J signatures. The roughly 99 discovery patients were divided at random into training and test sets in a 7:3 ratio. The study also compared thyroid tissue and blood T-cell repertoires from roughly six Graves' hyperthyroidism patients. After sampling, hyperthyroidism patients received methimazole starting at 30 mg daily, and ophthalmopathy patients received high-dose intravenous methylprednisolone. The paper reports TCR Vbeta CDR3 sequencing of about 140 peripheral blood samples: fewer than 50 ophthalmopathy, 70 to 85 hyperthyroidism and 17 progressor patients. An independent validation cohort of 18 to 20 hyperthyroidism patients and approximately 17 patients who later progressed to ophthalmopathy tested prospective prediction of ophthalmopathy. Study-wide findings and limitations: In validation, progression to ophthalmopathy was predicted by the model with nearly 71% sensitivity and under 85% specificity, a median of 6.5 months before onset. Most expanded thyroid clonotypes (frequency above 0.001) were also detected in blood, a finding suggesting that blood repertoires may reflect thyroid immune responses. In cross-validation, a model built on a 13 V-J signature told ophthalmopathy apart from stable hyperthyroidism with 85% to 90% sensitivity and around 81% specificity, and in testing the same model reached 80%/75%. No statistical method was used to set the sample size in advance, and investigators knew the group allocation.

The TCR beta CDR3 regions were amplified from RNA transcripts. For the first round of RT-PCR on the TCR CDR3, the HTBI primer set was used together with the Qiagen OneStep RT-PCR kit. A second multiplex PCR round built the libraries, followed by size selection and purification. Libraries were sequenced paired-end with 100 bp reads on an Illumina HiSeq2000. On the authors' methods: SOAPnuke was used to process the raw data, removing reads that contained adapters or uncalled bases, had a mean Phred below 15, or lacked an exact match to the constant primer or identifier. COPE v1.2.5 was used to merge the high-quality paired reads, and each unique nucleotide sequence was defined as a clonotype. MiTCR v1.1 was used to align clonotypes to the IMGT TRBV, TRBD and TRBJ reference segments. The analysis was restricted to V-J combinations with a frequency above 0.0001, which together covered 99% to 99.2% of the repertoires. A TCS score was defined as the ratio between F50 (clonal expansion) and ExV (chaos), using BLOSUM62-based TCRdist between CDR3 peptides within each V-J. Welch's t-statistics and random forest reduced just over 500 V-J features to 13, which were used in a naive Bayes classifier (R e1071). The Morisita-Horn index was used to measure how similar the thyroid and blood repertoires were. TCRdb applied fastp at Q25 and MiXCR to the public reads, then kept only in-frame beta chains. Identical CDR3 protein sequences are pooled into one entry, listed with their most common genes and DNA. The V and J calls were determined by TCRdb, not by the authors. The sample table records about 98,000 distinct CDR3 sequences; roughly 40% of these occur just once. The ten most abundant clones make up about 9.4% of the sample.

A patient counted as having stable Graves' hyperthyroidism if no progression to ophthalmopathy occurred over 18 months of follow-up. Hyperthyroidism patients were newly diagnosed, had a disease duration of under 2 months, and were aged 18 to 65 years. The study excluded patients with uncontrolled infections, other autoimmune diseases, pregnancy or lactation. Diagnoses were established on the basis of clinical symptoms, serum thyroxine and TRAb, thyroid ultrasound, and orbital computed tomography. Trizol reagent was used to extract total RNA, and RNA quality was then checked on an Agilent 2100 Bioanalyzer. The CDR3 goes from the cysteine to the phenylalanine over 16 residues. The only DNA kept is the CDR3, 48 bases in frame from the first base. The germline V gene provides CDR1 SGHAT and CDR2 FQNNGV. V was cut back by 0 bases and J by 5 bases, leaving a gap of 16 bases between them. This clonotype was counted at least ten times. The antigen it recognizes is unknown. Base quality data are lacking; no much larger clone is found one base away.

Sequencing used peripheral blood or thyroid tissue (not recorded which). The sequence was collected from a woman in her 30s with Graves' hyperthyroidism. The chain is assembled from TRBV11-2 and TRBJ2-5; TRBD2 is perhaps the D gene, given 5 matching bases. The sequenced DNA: TGTGCCAGCAGCTTAGATCGAGGAGGTGGATACGAGACCCAGTACTTC. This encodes CASSLDRGGGYETQYF.